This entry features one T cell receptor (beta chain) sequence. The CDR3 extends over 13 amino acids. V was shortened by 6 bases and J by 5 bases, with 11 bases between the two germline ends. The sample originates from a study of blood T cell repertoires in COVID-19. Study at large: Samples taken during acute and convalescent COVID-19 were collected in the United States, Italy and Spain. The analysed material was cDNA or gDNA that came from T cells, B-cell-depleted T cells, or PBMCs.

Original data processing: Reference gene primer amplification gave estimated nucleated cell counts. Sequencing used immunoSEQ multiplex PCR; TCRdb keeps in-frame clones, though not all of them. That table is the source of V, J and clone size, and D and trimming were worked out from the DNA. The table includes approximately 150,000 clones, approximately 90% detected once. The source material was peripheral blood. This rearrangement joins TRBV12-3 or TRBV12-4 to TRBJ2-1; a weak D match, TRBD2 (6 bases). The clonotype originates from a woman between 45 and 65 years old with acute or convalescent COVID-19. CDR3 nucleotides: TGTGCCAGCAGACTAGCAGGAAACAATGAGCAGTTCTTC. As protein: CASRLAGNNEQFF.